This TCR beta chain was sequenced for a study of cytomegalovirus exposure and HLA in healthy donors (dated by TCRdb to between 2016 and 2019). Regarding the complete study: An earlier analysis of 587 of the donors reported approximately 300 Gb of sequence data and about 120 million unique TCR beta sequences obtained from about 200 million T cells. An early release that covered more than 550 HLA-typed donors contained approximately 320 gigabases of sequencing data and about 84 million unique TCR sequences. Among the roughly 390 genotyped donors, roughly 80% belonged to the genetic ancestry cluster associated with self-reported Caucasian donors. The study was designed to test whether signatures of past pathogen exposure could be identified by cataloging public T cell receptors. The study used immunosequencing to profile the T cell repertoires of 666 subjects and linked those repertoires to cytomegalovirus serostatus. A separate validation cohort of more than 100 different subjects was used in addition to the approximately 640-subject first cohort. The study combined high-throughput TCR immunosequencing, statistical association of individual TCRs with disease status, and machine learning to predict cytomegalovirus infection status. A later analysis re-examined previously published TCR beta repertoires from 600 to 700 donors and added high-resolution HLA genotyping to investigate patterns of TCR occurrence. Rather than drawing on any new phenotypic data, the later analysis identified candidate immune exposures from TCR beta sequences and the way those sequences occurred across donors. An earlier analysis of about 600 of the donors used high-throughput TCR beta sequencing to judge whether each TCR beta V gene segment behaved as functional or pseudogenic. Donor age, sex, ethnicity and CMV serostatus were collected together with the repertoire data. In a later genetic analysis, genome-wide SNP genotypes for about 55% of the roughly 670 donors were used, and that subset was treated as a discovery cohort. Every repertoire in the discovery cohort had been generated on one and the same sequencing platform. HLA typing included class I and class II loci at four-digit resolution. The number of donors typed differed by locus, with about 629-630 for A, B, C, DRB1 and DQB1, more than 500 for DQA1, some 570 for DPA1, and some 470 for DPB1. Five DR-DQ haplotypes were treated as single units for association and clustering because of strong linkage in the cohort. Across 398 genotyped donors of the cohort, an average of approximately 240,000 unique TCR beta nucleotide sequences per donor were sequenced, and about a sixth of those sequences were non-productive.

According to the germline V gene (reference sequence), CDR1 reads GTSNPN and CDR2 reads SVGIG. The cysteine opens and the phenylalanine closes a CDR3 of 13 amino acids. Only the CDR3 part of the read is kept: 39 bases, read in frame from the first base. The germline V end is reduced by 4 bases and the J end by 6 bases; junction bases left unmatched: 3. About this clone: What this receptor recognizes is not known. No per-base quality is available; no much larger clone lies one base away.

The investigation overall reported the following: In a later analysis, most CMV-associated TCR beta chains were found to appear HLA-restricted, with HLA associations seemingly driven largely by CMV exposure. A later analysis found that HLA-associated TCR beta chains were more clonally expanded and had lower generation probabilities than equally common non-associated chains. When HLA alleles, especially DR and DQ, strongly co-occurred, attributing TCR associations to individual alleles was difficult. Specific HLA alleles were associated with over 15,000 TCR beta sequences at a false discovery rate of 0.05 in a later analysis. A cluster of highly shared sequence variants was judged likely to represent a technical artifact of the sequencing pipeline. In a later analysis, the rate of TCR association differed among HLA loci, with DRB1 alleles having the most associated TCRs and HLA-C alleles having the fewest. The authors suggested that the approach could potentially be extended to other disease states and immunological phenotypes. In a later analysis, several top co-occurrence clusters were reported to appear linked to parvovirus B19, influenza, CMV and Epstein-Barr virus. Because counts were too low, more than 15 rarely observed V segments, including chromosome 9 orphons, were excluded from the earlier analysis of a few hundred of the donors. In this cohort, only TCR beta chains were sequenced, and detectable features were limited by the absence of alpha or paired-chain data. The classifier was reported to diagnose cytomegalovirus status with high specificity and sensitivity in both the original and validation cohorts. In an earlier analysis of over 550 of the donors, most TCR beta V segments were observed in productive rearrangements about 90% or about 30% of the time, broadly matching IMGT annotations. Roughly uniform sequencing depth across donors was assumed in presence/absence analyses, although this assumption may not hold. A total of 150 to 200 TCR beta chains were listed by the study as associated with cytomegalovirus. Immune exposure information for the cohort was limited to CMV serostatus. Some IMGT-functional V segments, including TRBV6-2 and TRBV6-3, could not be told apart with the 87-base-pair reads, so those segments were excluded. In vitro tests confirmed that three of the cytomegalovirus-associated TCR beta chains recognize cytomegalovirus antigens. A later genetic analysis associated a missense DCLRE1C variant with V-gene and J-gene trimming of TCR beta chains, and an independent cohort replicated the association. Correlated functional status among segregating V segments might reflect linkage disequilibrium, but an unknown experimental factor could not be ruled out. Most TCR sequences were observed very rarely across donors, whereas some public TCRs were present in many individuals. According to a later genetic analysis, donors in an Asian-associated ancestry cluster had fewer N-insertions in productive TCRs than the approximately 710-donor mean. Because HLA typing was unavailable for some donors at each locus, only the typed subset was used in association tests. A further reported finding was that TCR beta sequences accurately predicted the HLA-A and HLA-B alleles for most subjects in the first cohort.

In total, roughly 670 healthy bone marrow donors made up the cohort. At the time of sampling, every cohort member was nominally healthy, though immune exposures that went unrecorded were likely present. The donor tested CMV seronegative, placing the donor among the 350 or so seronegative members of the cohort. Each donor provided a peripheral blood sample, and peripheral blood mononuclear cells were used for TCR beta sequencing. Genomic DNA was extracted from the blood cell samples with the Qiagen DNeasy Blood Extraction Kit. Library preparation employed the immunoSEQ multiplex PCR assay. For the multiplex PCR, a mixture combining 60 forward primers for TCR Vbeta segments and 13 reverse primers for TCR Jbeta segments was used. A multiplex PCR assay on genomic DNA amplified the CDR3 region of rearranged TCR beta genes. The amplified TCR beta libraries were sequenced on the Illumina HiSeq System as 87-base-pair reads. As for the original processing: A later analysis counted about 80 million unique TCR beta chains across the 690 or so repertoires, and about 10 million of these chains were shared by at least two donors. A nearest-neighbor algorithm error-corrected the raw reads and collapsed the reads into unique sequences, merging closely related sequences to remove PCR and sequencing errors. V, D and J gene segments were assigned by aligning CDR3 sequences to IMGT reference sequences. For a sequence to be retained, at least a six-nucleotide match to both a V gene segment and a J gene segment was required. Rearrangements were called productive when the CDR3 lacked stop codons and stayed in frame with V and J; all others were non-productive. Following IMGT convention, CDR3 was defined as the stretch from the second conserved V-encoded cysteine up to the conserved J-encoded phenylalanine. The earlier analysis of about 560 of the donors excluded any sequence lacking an unambiguous match to a single V gene segment. An earlier analysis of approximately 590 of the donors classified V segments as functional when productive rearrangements were above 56.7% and as segregating when the standard deviation between donors was above 5%. A statistical classification framework was built for diagnosing cytomegalovirus status from the catalog of TCR beta chain sequences. In a later analysis, V and J genes were assigned by comparing TCR nucleotide sequences against IMGT/GENE-DB human TR gene sequences. A later analysis assigned CDR3 sequences and most-parsimonious VDJ recombination scenarios with the TCRdist pipeline. In a later analysis, every TCR beta chain was defined by the combination of its CDR3 amino acid sequence and its V-gene family, and reads without a unique V-gene family were dropped. As a way to deal with suspected cross-contamination and a sequencing artifact, a later analysis dropped approximately 590 nucleotide sequences that were highly shared and had low generation probability. In a later analysis, a clonal expansion index for each public chain was calculated from normalized within-repertoire ranks of inferred template counts. In a later analysis, generation probabilities were computed using a VDJ recombination model fitted to out-of-frame rearrangements, and the results were checked against IGoR. In a later analysis, hypergeometric tests were used to score TCR-TCR, TCR-HLA and TCR-CMV co-occurrence, with a repertoire-size bias correction applied to TCR pairs. In a later analysis, false discovery rates were estimated by permuting HLA or CMV assignments 20 times. In a later analysis, co-occurring TCRs were grouped using DBSCAN, with TCRdist sequence similarity added in when clustering inside HLA-allele-positive subsets. For co-occurrence clustering, repertoires with fewer than 30,000 or more than 120,000 public chains were excluded, along with five or six repertoires with anomalous nucleotide sharing. TCRdb took over this immuneACCESS table, retaining in-frame rearrangements with V and J assigned. Such tables are incomplete; in checked studies, under half of the missing clones stem from an unresolved V gene, and the remainder is unexplained. V, J and clone size are those of that table, while D and trimming were read from the DNA. This sample gives roughly 120,000 clones in total; 80% to 85% of them show up just once. Less than 2.5% of the sample lies in the top ten.

The sequence links TRBV30 to TRBJ2-3, with 11 middle bases fitting TRBD2. This TCR was recovered from a woman between 35 and 50 years old in good health and CMV-seronegative. Sequencing was carried out using PBMCs. The DNA sequence follows: TGTGCCTGGACCCGACTAGCGGGGGATACGCAGTATTTT. It specifies CAWTRLAGDTQYF.